This T cell receptor beta chain derives from a study of technical replicates of blood from a few donors. Generated by immunoSEQ multiplex PCR, the TCRdb table keeps only in-frame clones and is missing some. The sample consists of about 15,000 clones, over 75% of them appearing once. Trimming cost V 3 bases and J 0 bases, with 11 bases left between them. The length of the CDR3 is 15 residues. Germline loops: CDR1 MNHEY, CDR2 SMNVEV (reference sequence). The count of this clone is one. This sequence originates from a human donor in good health. The specimen was PBMCs. V usage is TRBV27 and J usage is TRBJ1-1; perhaps TRBD1 as D (5 bases). The CDR3 loop is CASSFSPGLNTEAFF. The CDR3 DNA reads as TGTGCCAGCAGTTTTTCGCCAGGGCTGAACACTGAAGCTTTCTTT.